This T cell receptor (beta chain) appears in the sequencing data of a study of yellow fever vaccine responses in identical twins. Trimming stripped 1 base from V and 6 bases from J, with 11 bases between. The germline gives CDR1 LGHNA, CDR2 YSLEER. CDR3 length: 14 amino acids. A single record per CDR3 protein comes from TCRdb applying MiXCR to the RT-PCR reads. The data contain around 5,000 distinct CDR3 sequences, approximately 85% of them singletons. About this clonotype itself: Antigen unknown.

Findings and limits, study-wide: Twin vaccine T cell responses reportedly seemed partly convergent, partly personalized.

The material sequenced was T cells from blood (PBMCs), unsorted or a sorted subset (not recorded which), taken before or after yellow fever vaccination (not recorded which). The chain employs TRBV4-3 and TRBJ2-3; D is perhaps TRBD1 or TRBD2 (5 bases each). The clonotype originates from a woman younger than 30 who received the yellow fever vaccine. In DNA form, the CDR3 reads TGCGCCAGCAGCCAAGGACGATGGGGGGATACGCAGTATTTT. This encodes CASSQGRWGDTQYF.